The present T cell receptor beta chain was sequenced within a study of graft-versus-host responses after intestinal transplantation. The overall study: Recipients had multivisceral, liver-intestinal, or isolated intestinal transplants. Recipients across the board were started on anti-thymocyte globulin induction, then kept on tacrolimus and steroids for roughly 3 years. General observations from the study: Allografts of one patient group, those with graft-donor T cell macrochimerism, had high graft-versus-host to host-versus-graft clonal ratios.

The sample holds a few counts of this clone. Its target is not known. Unmatched junction bases numbered 5, after V lost 0 bases and J lost 1 base. This CDR3 spans 16 amino acids. Germline V gives CDR1 SGHRS, CDR2 YFSETQ. TCRdb keeps only in-frame clones here, not all; method: immunoSEQ multiplex PCR. The data hold 15,000 to 20,000 clones, with over 70% observed a single time. The starting material was PBMCs, obtained 14 days after transplant. The genes are TRBV5-1 and TRBJ2-7, with 9 bases aligning to TRBD1. The clonotype originates from a human patient who received an intestinal transplant, so some T cells may come from the graft donor. The CDR3: CASSLAPGQGSYEQYF. The CDR3 region has the DNA TGCGCCAGCAGCTTGGCCCCGGGACAGGGTTCCTACGAGCAGTACTTC.